This TCR beta chain was profiled in a study of blood T cells in healthy people across ages. The authors ran a second PCR of about 7 to 12 cycles using a sample-barcoded 5' primer and a J-beta primer mix. TCRdb itself ran the 5' RACE reads through MiXCR, one entry per CDR3 protein. The repertoire holds more than 900,000 distinct CDR3 sequences, with around 25% as singletons. The CDR3 has 13 amino acids. CDR1 and CDR2 from the germline V gene are SGHAT and FQNNGV. Trimming took off 6 bases at V and 9 bases at J, with 15 bases between the two ends. Study-wide points: Older age coincided with a roughly linear decline in TCR beta diversity per million T cells. In the absence of known donor CMV status, changes in expanded clonotypes were possibly confounded.

About this clonotype itself: What it recognizes is unknown.

The same data also went into a second study, on T cells of mothers and their children. That report adds: The overlap seen between related mothers and children slightly exceeded that of unrelated pairs, though not significantly.

The rearrangement uses TRBV11-2 and TRBJ2-4, with D perhaps matching TRBD2 (5 bases). Specimen: blood. This sequence was found in a girl aged 2-10 years in good health. DNA of the CDR3: TGTGCCAGCAGTCCTCAACGAGAGGGCATTCAGTACTTC. Encoded protein: CASSPQREGIQYF.